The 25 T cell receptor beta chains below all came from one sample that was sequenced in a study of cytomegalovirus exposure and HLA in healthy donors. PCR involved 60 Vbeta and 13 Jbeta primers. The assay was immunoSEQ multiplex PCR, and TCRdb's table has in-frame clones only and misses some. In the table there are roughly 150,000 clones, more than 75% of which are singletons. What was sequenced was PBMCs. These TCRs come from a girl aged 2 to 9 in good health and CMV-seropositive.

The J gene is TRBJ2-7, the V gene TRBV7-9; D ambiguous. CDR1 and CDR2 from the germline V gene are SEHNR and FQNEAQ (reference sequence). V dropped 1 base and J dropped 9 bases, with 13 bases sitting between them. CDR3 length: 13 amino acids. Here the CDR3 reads CASSLDGLSRQYF. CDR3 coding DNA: TGTGCCAGCAGCTTAGATGGTCTCTCGCGGCAGTACTTC.

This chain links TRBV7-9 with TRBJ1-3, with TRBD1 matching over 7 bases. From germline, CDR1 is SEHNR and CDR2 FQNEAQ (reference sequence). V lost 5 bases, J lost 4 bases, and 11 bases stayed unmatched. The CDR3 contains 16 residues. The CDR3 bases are TGTGCCAGCAGCGAGTTACAGGGGCCGAAAGGAAACACCATATATTTT. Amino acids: CASSELQGPKGNTIYF.

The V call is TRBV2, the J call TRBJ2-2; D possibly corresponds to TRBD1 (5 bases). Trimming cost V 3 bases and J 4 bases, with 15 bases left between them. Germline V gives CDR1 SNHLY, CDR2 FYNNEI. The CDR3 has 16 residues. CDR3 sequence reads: CASSEGLGEITGELFF. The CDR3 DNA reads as TGTGCCAGCAGTGAGGGTTTAGGGGAAATCACCGGGGAGCTGTTTTTT.

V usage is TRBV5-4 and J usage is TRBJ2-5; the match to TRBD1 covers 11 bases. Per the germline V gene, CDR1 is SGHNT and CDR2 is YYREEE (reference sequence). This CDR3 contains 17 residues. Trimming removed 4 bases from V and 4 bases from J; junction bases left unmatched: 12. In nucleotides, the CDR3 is TGTGCCAGCAGCATAAGGGGACAGGGGGTTTTAAGAGAGACCCAGTACTTC. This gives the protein CASSIRGQGVLRETQYF.

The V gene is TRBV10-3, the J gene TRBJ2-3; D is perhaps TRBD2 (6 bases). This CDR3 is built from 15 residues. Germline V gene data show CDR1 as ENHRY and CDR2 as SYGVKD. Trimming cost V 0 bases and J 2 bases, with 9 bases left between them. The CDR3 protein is CAISESGGSTDTQYF. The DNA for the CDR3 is TGTGCCATCAGTGAGTCGGGAGGATCCACAGATACGCAGTATTTT.

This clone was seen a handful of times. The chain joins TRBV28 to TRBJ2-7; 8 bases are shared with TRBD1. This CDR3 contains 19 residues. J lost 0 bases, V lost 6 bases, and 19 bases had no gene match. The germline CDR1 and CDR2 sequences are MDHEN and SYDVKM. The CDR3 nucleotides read TGTGCCAGCAGGTCTCTGGGTGCCTGGGACAGGTCAATCTCCTACGAGCAGTACTTC. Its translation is CASRSLGAWDRSISYEQYF.

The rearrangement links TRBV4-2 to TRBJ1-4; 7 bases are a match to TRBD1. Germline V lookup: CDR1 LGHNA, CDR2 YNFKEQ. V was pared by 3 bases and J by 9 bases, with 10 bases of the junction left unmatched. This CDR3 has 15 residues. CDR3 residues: CASSHWDSQGKKLFF. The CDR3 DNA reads TGTGCCAGCAGCCACTGGGACAGTCAAGGCAAAAAACTGTTTTTT.

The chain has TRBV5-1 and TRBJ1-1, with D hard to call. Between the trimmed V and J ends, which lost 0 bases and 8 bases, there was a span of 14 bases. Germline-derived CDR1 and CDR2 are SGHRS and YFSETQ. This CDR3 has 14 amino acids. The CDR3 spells CASSLVVEAGEAFF. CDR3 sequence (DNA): TGCGCCAGCAGCTTGGTTGTGGAAGCGGGAGAAGCTTTCTTT.

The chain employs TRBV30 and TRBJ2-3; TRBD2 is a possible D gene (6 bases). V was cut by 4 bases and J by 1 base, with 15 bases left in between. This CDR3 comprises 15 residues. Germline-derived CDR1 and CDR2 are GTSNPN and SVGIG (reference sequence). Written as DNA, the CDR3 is TGTGCCTGGACAGGGCGGGACGGGGGCACAGATACGCAGTATTTT. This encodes CAWTGRDGGTDTQYF.

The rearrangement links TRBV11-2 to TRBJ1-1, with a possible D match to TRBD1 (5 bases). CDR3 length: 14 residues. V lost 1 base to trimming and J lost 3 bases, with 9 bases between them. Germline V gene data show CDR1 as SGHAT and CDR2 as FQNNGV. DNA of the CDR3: TGTGCCAGCAGCTTAGGACAGTTGGACACTGAAGCTTTCTTT. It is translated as CASSLGQLDTEAFF.

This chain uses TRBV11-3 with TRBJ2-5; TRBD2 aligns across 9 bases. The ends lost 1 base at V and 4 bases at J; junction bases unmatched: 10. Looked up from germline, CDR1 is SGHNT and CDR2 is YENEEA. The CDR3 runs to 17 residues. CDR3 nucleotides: TGTGCCAGCAGCTTAGGGGGGGCGGGAGGGGAGAGAGAGACCCAGTACTTC. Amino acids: CASSLGGAGGERETQYF. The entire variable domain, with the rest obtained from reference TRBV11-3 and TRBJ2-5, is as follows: EAGVVQSPRYKIIEKKQPVAFWCNPISGHNTLYWYLQNLGQGPELLIRYENEEAVDDSQLPKDRFSAERLKGVDSTLKIQPAELGDSAVYLCASSLGGAGGERETQYFGPGTRLLVL.

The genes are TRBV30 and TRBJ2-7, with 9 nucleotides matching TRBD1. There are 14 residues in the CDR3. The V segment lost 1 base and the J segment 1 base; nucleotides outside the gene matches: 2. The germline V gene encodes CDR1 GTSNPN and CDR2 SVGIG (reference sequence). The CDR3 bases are TGTGCCTGGAGTGCGACAGGGGGTTCCTACGAGCAGTACTTC. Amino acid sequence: CAWSATGGSYEQYF.

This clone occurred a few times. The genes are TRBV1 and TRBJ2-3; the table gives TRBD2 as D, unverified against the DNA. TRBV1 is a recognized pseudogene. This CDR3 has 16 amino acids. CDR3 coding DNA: TGCACCAGCAGCCTAACACTAGCGAACCTCACAGATACGCAGTATTTT. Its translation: CTSSLTLANLTDTQYF.

This CDR3 reads CAISESRGLAREQFF. In DNA form, the CDR3 reads TGTGCCATCAGTGAGAGTAGGGGACTAGCACGTGAGCAGTTCTTC. The genes are TRBV10-3 and TRBJ2-1; TRBD2 matches at 9 bases. This CDR3 has 15 amino acids. With 2 bases clipped from V and 9 bases from J, the junction kept 8 bases outside the gene matches. In germline, CDR1 is ENHRY, CDR2 SYGVKD.

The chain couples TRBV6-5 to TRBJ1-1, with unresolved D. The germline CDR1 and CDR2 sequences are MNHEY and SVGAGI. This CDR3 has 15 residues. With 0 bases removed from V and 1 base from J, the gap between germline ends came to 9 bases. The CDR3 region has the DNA TGTGCCAGCAGTTACTCGAGGTACTCGAACACTGAAGCTTTCTTT. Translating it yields CASSYSRYSNTEAFF.

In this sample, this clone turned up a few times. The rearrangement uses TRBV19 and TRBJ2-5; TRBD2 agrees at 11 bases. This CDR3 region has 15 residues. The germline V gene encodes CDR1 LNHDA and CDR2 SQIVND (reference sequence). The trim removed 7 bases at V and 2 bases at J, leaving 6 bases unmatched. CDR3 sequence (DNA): TGTGCCAGTATGGTAGCGGGAGGGCGACAAGAGACCCAGTACTTC. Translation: CASMVAGGRQETQYF.

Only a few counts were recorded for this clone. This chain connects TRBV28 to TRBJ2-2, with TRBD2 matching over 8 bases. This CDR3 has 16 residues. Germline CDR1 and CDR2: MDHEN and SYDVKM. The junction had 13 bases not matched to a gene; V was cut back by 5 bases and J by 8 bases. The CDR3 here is CASSVPGLVARGELFF. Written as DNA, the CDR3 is TGTGCCAGCAGTGTACCGGGACTAGTGGCGCGAGGGGAGCTGTTTTTT.

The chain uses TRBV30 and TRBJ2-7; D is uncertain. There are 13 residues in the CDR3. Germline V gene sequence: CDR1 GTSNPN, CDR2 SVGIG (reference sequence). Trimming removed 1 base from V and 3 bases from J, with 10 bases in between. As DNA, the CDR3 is TGTGCCTGGAGTGGAACAGTGGGCTACGAGCAGTACTTC. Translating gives CAWSGTVGYEQYF.

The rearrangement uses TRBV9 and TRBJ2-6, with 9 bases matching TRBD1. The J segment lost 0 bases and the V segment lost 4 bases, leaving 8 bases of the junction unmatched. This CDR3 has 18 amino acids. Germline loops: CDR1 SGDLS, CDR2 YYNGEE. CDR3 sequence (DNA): TGTGCCAGCAGCTTTTATCGGGACAGGGTCTCTGGGGCCAACGTCCTGACTTTC. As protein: CASSFYRDRVSGANVLTF.

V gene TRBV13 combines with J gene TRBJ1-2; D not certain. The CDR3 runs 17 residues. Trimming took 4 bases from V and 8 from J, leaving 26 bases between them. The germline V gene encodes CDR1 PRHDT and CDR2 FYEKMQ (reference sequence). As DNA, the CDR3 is TGTGCCAGCAGCTCCTCCGATAAACAGTGGCATAGGATGGGCTACACCTTC. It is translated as CASSSSDKQWHRMGYTF.

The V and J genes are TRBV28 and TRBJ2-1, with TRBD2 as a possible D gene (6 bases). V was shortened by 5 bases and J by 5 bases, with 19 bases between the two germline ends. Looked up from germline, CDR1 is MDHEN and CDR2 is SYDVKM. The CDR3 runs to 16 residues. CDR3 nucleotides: TGTGCCAGCAGTCCCTCTACGGGAGAATCTAACAATGAGCAGTTCTTC. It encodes CASSPSTGESNNEQFF. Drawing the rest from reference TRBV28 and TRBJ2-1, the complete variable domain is DVKVTQSSRYLVKRTGEKVFLECVQDMDHENMFWYRQDPGLGLRLIYFSYDVKMKEKGDIPEGYSVSREKKERFSLILESASTNQTSMYLCASSPSTGESNNEQFFGPGTRLTVL.

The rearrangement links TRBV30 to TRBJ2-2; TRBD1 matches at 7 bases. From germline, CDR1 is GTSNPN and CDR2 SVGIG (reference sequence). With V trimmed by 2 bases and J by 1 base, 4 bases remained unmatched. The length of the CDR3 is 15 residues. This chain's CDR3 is CAWSQGQLNTGELFF. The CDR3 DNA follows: TGTGCCTGGAGTCAGGGACAGCTGAACACCGGGGAGCTGTTTTTT.

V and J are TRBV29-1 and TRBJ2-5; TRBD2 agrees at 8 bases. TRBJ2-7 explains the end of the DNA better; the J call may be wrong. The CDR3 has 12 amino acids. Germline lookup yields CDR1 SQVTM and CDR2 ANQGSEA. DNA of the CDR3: TGCAGCGTGTTGGCGGGGGGCGGCGAGCAGTACTTC. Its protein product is CSVLAGGGEQYF.

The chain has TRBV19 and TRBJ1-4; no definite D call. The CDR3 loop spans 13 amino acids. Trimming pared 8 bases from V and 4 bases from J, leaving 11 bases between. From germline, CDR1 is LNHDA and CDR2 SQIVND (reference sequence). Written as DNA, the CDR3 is TGTGCCAGTCGGGGTCTGGGTAATGAAAAACTGTTTTTT. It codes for CASRGLGNEKLFF.

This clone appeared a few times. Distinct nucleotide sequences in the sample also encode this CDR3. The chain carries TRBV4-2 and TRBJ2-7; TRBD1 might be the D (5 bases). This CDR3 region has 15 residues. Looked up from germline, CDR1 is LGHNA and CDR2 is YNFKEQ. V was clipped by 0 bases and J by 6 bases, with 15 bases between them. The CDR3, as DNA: TGTGCCAGCAGCCAAGATAAGTACAGGCAGGGCGAGCAGTACTTC. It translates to CASSQDKYRQGEQYF.